This is a list of T cell receptor beta chains from one sample in a study of T cell responses to AZD1222 COVID-19 vaccine. The method was immunoSEQ multiplex PCR; TCRdb's version includes in-frame clones alone and lacks a portion of them. Here the sample spans roughly 160,000 clones, 85% to 90% being singletons. The sequenced sample was peripheral blood, obtained on day 0 of AZD1222 vaccination. The receptors derive from an adult in good health. Both conserved end residues are trimmed from each CDR3.

v_call,j_call,cdr3_aa
TRBV28,TRBJ1-5,ASSFSPFQPQH
TRBV7-9,TRBJ1-4,ASSSRGGAEKLF
TRBV6-5,TRBJ1-2,ASSLGGRSGYT
TRBV24-1,TRBJ1-2,ATSERNQLIYGYT
TRBV25-1,TRBJ2-1,ASSTESTSGGPEQF
TRBV5-6,TRBJ2-1,ASSRGTAADEQF
TRBV5-1,TRBJ2-3,ASSDSGTDTQY
TRBV6-5,TRBJ2-1,ASSSPSRNEQF
TRBV11-2,TRBJ1-1,ASSLQDTEAF
TRBV3-1/TRBV3-2,TRBJ1-6,ASSQMTGEGSPLH
TRBV28,TRBJ1-6,ASRVGGDSPLH
TRBV11-2,TRBJ2-3,ASSLPSLDTQY
TRBV6-5,TRBJ1-1,ASSYPGPTTEAF
TRBV30,TRBJ1-2,AWGRTGDNT
TRBV25-1,TRBJ1-4,ASSSDRDNEKLF
TRBV6-5,TRBJ1-3,ASSPTLSGNTIY
TRBV4-2,TRBJ1-2,ASSQEGQGSYGYT
TRBV9,TRBJ2-1,ASSARDSFNEQF
TRBV28,TRBJ1-6,ASSKSRGSYNSPLH
TRBV7-9,TRBJ1-1,ASTPVENTEAF
TRBV5-1,TRBJ1-2,ASSLGDRYYGYT
TRBV24-1,TRBJ1-2,ATSEGGQGNYGYT
TRBV6-2/TRBV6-3,TRBJ2-7,ASSYNLASYEQY
TRBV2,TRBJ1-2,AKGSESTYYGYT
TRBV12-3/TRBV12-4,TRBJ1-1,ASSLTGVTEAF
TRBV7-9,TRBJ2-5,ASSYGTGAQETQY
TRBV5-1,TRBJ2-1,ASSFRPAERDEQF
TRBV6-2/TRBV6-3,TRBJ1-2,ASSNPANYGYT
TRBV7-2,TRBJ2-7,ASSLRLASGGPSYEQY
TRBV2,TRBJ1-2,ASSEARWSSGGYT
TRBV7-3,TRBJ1-1,ASSWDRATRDTEAF